The T cell receptor beta chain under discussion was sequenced for a study of neurological immune-mediated disorders. This clonotype showed up many times. The CDR3 is 18 residues long. The germline V gene encodes CDR1 MDHEN and CDR2 SYDVKM. The germline V and J ends were trimmed by 1 base and 4 bases, with 20 bases remaining between them. In each sequencing run, over 180 million TCR-beta sequences were generated from 15-18 subjects. From the 5' RACE reads, TCRdb called clonotypes with MiXCR, one entry per CDR3 protein. The table lists 65,000 to 80,000 distinct CDR3 sequences, 15% to 20% of them singletons.

The specimen sequenced was PBMCs. The chain carries TRBV28 and TRBJ1-5; a possible D gene is TRBD1 (5 bases). This clonotype originated in a woman between 35 and 50 years old in good health. The CDR3 region has the DNA TGTGCCAGCAGTTTATCCCGGGGGGGAATTGGGCAAAATCAGCCCCAGCATTTT. The encoded protein is CASSLSRGGIGQNQPQHF.